This T cell receptor (beta chain) was recovered during a study of blood T cell repertoires in COVID-19. Study overall: PBMCs, B-cell-depleted T cells, or T cells were the source of the cDNA or gDNA that made up the material.

The CDR3 runs to 17 residues. Germline CDR1 and CDR2: ENHRY and SYGVKD. V shed 7 bases, J shed 0 bases, and the junction held 10 bases outside the gene matches. Original data processing: Reference gene primers were amplified, and this amplification served to estimate nucleated cell counts. Method: immunoSEQ multiplex PCR; TCRdb's copy keeps in-frame clones and lacks some. The DNA gave D and trimming, while V, J and clone size come from that table. Among some 250,000 clones listed, around 87% were seen once. This chain connects TRBV10-3 to TRBJ2-2, with 8 nucleotides matching TRBD1. What was sequenced was peripheral blood. The source of this sequence is a woman under 40 who had recovered from COVID-19. CDR3 residues: CAIKMGQEIPNTGELFF. Here the CDR3 DNA reads TGTGCCATCAAGATGGGACAGGAGATACCGAACACCGGGGAGCTGTTTTTT.